Each of the 11 T cell receptor beta chains below was sequenced from the same sample in a study of T-cell memory formation after mild COVID-19. TCRdb reprocessed the 5' RACE reads with MiXCR, giving one entry per CDR3 protein. The data contain some 150,000 distinct CDR3 sequences, 15% to 20% of them seen just once; the ten biggest clones take up around 2.5%. Sequenced material: PBMCs or a T cell subset sorted from them (not recorded which). The receptors were sampled from an adult woman who had mild COVID-19 (a few samples of this study predate the infection). Cell type and time point are not known.

This clonotype was seen a handful of times. This chain links TRBV5-1 with TRBJ1-3, with 8 bases that match TRBD1. With V trimmed by 4 bases and J by 8 bases, 11 bases remained unmatched. CDR1 is SGHRS and CDR2 is YFSETQ in the germline V gene. The CDR3 is 15 residues long. The CDR3 DNA sequence: TGCGCCAGCAGCATCAGGGGGCTATTTGTGGACACCATATATTTT. Translating it yields CASSIRGLFVDTIYF.

In its sample, this clonotype was seen a few times. The rearrangement joins TRBV6-1 to TRBJ2-1; possibly TRBD2 for D (7 bases). Trimming cost V 3 bases and J 2 bases, with 14 bases left between them. Germline V CDR1 and CDR2: MNHNS, SASEGT. CDR3 length: 16 amino acids. The CDR3 DNA sequence: TGTGCCAGCAGTGACCTGGCGGGGGCACCCTACAATGAGCAGTTCTTC. The encoded protein is CASSDLAGAPYNEQFF.

In its sample, this clonotype was seen a few times. This chain connects TRBV7-6 to TRBJ1-5; no reliable D call. Germline V CDR1 and CDR2: SGHVS, FNYEAQ. The V and J ends lost 2 bases and 5 bases respectively, with 4 bases between them. CDR3 length equals 12 residues. The CDR3 bases are TGTGCCAGCAGCTTACCCTATCAGCCCCAGCATTTT. Translated, it gives CASSLPYQPQHF. Drawing the rest from reference TRBV7-6 and TRBJ1-5, the complete variable domain is GAGVSQSPRYKVTKRGQDVALRCDPISGHVSLYWYRQALGQGPEFLTYFNYEAQQDKSGLPNDRFSAERPEGSISTLTIQRTEQRDSAMYRCASSLPYQPQHFGDGTRLSIL.

J is TRBJ2-1 and V is TRBV7-3, with a tentative D call TRBD1 (6 bases). Germline loops: CDR1 SGHTA, CDR2 FQGTGA. Trimming removed 2 bases from V and 0 bases from J, with 14 bases in between. This CDR3 contains 17 residues. CDR3 nucleotides: TGTGCCAGCAGCTTAGGAAGGGGGTCGAGCTCCTACAATGAGCAGTTCTTC. Residues: CASSLGRGSSSYNEQFF. The whole variable domain, filled in from reference TRBV7-3 and TRBJ2-1, reads GAGVSQTPSNKVTEKGKYVELRCDPISGHTALYWYRQSLGQGPEFLIYFQGTGAADDSGLPNDRFFAVRPEGSVSTLKIQRTERGDSAVYLCASSLGRGSSSYNEQFFGPGTRLTVL.

The genes are TRBV6-1 and TRBJ2-1; D is perhaps TRBD1 (5 bases). The CDR3 length is 13 residues. Trimming stripped 8 bases from V and 4 bases from J, with 12 bases between. Germline values: CDR1 MNHNS, CDR2 SASEGT. Here the CDR3 DNA reads TGTGCCAGCTCCAGGGCTAGTTACAATGAGCAGTTCTTC. Translated, it gives CASSRASYNEQFF.

This sequence joins TRBV11-1 and TRBJ2-1; a possible D gene is TRBD2 (6 bases). Germline CDR1 is SGHAT and CDR2 is FQDESV (reference sequence). V gave up 6 bases and J gave up 7 bases, with 19 bases separating them. This CDR3 comprises 15 residues. As DNA, the CDR3 is TGTGCCAGCAGGGACTACGGGGCCCCGGGGAATGAGCAGTTCTTC. Protein sequence: CASRDYGAPGNEQFF.

The table lists this clonotype with many counts. The rearrangement uses TRBV12-3 or TRBV12-4 and TRBJ2-7, with D unresolved. The CDR3 runs 15 residues. V was clipped by 1 base and J by 2 bases, with 12 bases between them. CDR3: CASSLGGLVTYEQYF. The CDR3 DNA follows: TGTGCCAGCAGTTTAGGAGGCCTCGTTACCTACGAGCAGTACTTC.

This clonotype was picked up a small number of times. The rearrangement joins TRBV6-5 to TRBJ2-6; possibly TRBD1 or TRBD2 for D (5 bases each). With 2 bases removed from V and 0 bases from J, the gap between germline ends came to 11 bases. The CDR3 is made up of 17 amino acids. From germline, CDR1 is MNHEY and CDR2 SVGAGI. The CDR3 is CASSYGGSISGANVLTF. The CDR3 DNA sequence: TGTGCCAGCAGTTACGGGGGATCTATCTCTGGGGCCAACGTCCTGACTTTC.

The chain has TRBV20-1 and TRBJ1-6; perhaps TRBD1 as D (5 bases). V shed 5 bases and J shed 7 bases, with 18 bases lying between them. In germline, CDR1 is DFQATT, CDR2 SNEGSKA (reference sequence). The CDR3 covers 15 residues. The DNA for the CDR3 is TGCAGTGCTTGGAGACCCGGGGCCCGGAATTCACCCCTCCACTTT. The encoded protein is CSAWRPGARNSPLHF.

This clonotype came up a few times. The J gene is TRBJ2-7, the V gene TRBV6-6; D is unresolved. The V and J ends lost 1 base and 6 bases respectively, with 19 bases between them. Germline CDR1 is MNHNY and CDR2 is SVGAGI (reference sequence). The CDR3 sequence is 16 residues long. CDR3 nucleotides: TGTGCCAGCAGTTACTGCGTTATACGCCAAGGTTGCGAGCAGTACTTC. Its protein is CASSYCVIRQGCEQYF.

This chain joins TRBV7-2 and TRBJ2-1; TRBD2 agrees at 10 bases. The germline V gene has CDR1 SGHTA and CDR2 FQGNSA. The J segment lost 0 bases and the V segment lost 5 bases, leaving 7 bases of the junction unmatched. The CDR3 runs to 17 residues. The CDR3 DNA sequence: TGTGCCAGCAGCCCGCGACTAGCGGGCCTCTCCTACAATGAGCAGTTCTTC. This gives the protein CASSPRLAGLSYNEQFF.